The rows below give T cell receptor beta chains drawn from one sample of a study of blood T cell repertoires in COVID-19. Produced via immunoSEQ multiplex PCR; TCRdb's table is partial and in-frame only. The sample carries roughly 81,000 clones, about four fifths recorded once. Sequencing used peripheral blood. Every receptor here comes from a woman aged 70-85 years with acute or convalescent COVID-19. The CDR3 runs from the conserved cysteine through the conserved F or W. Each record gives: D gene, J gene, clone size, V gene, CDR3 DNA, CDR3 protein. D genes are given only for firm matches. The size of a clone is reported for some rows only, either as once, few or many, or as a class for expanded clones.

d_call: .; j_call: TRBJ2-7; clone_size: .; v_call: TRBV9; cdr3_nt: TGTGCCAGCAGCGTAGGGGGGGACTTAGCCTACGAGCAGTACTTC; cdr3_aa: CASSVGGDLAYEQYF
d_call: TRBD1; j_call: TRBJ2-1; clone_size: .; v_call: TRBV2; cdr3_nt: TGTGCCAGCAGTGAGACAGGGGGCCGGGAGTTCTTC; cdr3_aa: CASSETGGREFF
d_call: TRBD2; j_call: TRBJ2-7; clone_size: .; v_call: TRBV11-2; cdr3_nt: TGTGCCAGCAGCTCCCGTCCTGGACTAGCCTACGAGCAGTACTTC; cdr3_aa: CASSSRPGLAYEQYF
d_call: .; j_call: TRBJ1-2; clone_size: .; v_call: TRBV3-1/TRBV3-2; cdr3_nt: TGTGCCAGCAGCCAAGACAGGAACTATGGCTACACCTTC; cdr3_aa: CASSQDRNYGYTF
d_call: .; j_call: TRBJ2-5; clone_size: .; v_call: TRBV11-2; cdr3_nt: TGTGCCAGCAGCTTTACAGACAGAGAGACCCAGTACTTC; cdr3_aa: CASSFTDRETQYF
d_call: .; j_call: TRBJ1-2; clone_size: .; v_call: TRBV6-5; cdr3_nt: TGTGCCAGCAGGAAACAGGATATAGGGCGCTATGGCTACACCTTC; cdr3_aa: CASRKQDIGRYGYTF
d_call: TRBD2; j_call: TRBJ2-7; clone_size: .; v_call: TRBV4-2; cdr3_nt: TGTGCCAGCAGCCAAGATAGGAGTAGCGGGCCGTCCTACGAGCAGTACTTC; cdr3_aa: CASSQDRSSGPSYEQYF
d_call: TRBD1; j_call: TRBJ1-1; clone_size: .; v_call: TRBV7-2; cdr3_nt: TGTGCCAGCAGCCGGGACAGGGGAGATGCTTTCTTT; cdr3_aa: CASSRDRGDAFF
d_call: .; j_call: TRBJ1-2; clone_size: .; v_call: TRBV5-1; cdr3_nt: TGCGCCAGCAGCTCGGAAGAGGATGGCTACACCTTC; cdr3_aa: CASSSEEDGYTF
d_call: .; j_call: TRBJ2-7; clone_size: .; v_call: TRBV6-5; cdr3_nt: TGTGCCAGCACCAAACCGGGTTCCTACGAGCAGTACTTC; cdr3_aa: CASTKPGSYEQYF
d_call: TRBD1; j_call: TRBJ1-1; clone_size: .; v_call: TRBV10-2; cdr3_nt: TGCGCCAGCACCCGGGACAGGCTAAGGGGCACTGAAGCTTTCTTT; cdr3_aa: CASTRDRLRGTEAFF
d_call: .; j_call: TRBJ2-7; clone_size: .; v_call: TRBV7-6; cdr3_nt: TGTGCCAGCAGTTCCCAGGCAGGGATTTCCTACGAGCAGTACTTC; cdr3_aa: CASSSQAGISYEQYF
d_call: .; j_call: TRBJ2-3; clone_size: .; v_call: TRBV5-1; cdr3_nt: TGCGCCAGCAGCCCTGGGGACTTCTCGAGCACAGATACGCAGTATTTT; cdr3_aa: CASSPGDFSSTDTQYF
d_call: .; j_call: TRBJ2-7; clone_size: .; v_call: TRBV3-1/TRBV3-2; cdr3_nt: TGTGCCAGCAGCCTTCAGACTCTAACCGACTACGAGCAGTACTTC; cdr3_aa: CASSLQTLTDYEQYF
d_call: .; j_call: TRBJ2-3; clone_size: .; v_call: TRBV5-1; cdr3_nt: TGCGCCAGCAGCTTCCCTGGGGGAGGAGATACGCAGTATTTT; cdr3_aa: CASSFPGGGDTQYF
d_call: TRBD2; j_call: TRBJ2-1; clone_size: .; v_call: TRBV28; cdr3_nt: TGTGCCAGCAGTTTACCGGGACTAGTGTGGAATGAGCAGTTCTTC; cdr3_aa: CASSLPGLVWNEQFF
d_call: TRBD2; j_call: TRBJ2-2; clone_size: .; v_call: TRBV5-1; cdr3_nt: TGCGCCAGCAGCTTGGGCAGGGAGGGCCGGGAGCTGTTTTTT; cdr3_aa: CASSLGREGRELFF
d_call: .; j_call: TRBJ2-7; clone_size: .; v_call: TRBV20-1; cdr3_nt: TGCAGTGCTAGTCGAGCGACTTCCTACGAGCAGTACTTC; cdr3_aa: CSASRATSYEQYF
d_call: TRBD2; j_call: TRBJ2-5; clone_size: .; v_call: TRBV5-1; cdr3_nt: TGCGCCAGCAGCTTCCAGCTAACTAGCGGGGTATGGTTACAAGAGACCCAGTACTTC; cdr3_aa: CASSFQLTSGVWLQETQYF
d_call: TRBD2; j_call: TRBJ2-7; clone_size: once; v_call: TRBV5-1; cdr3_nt: TGCGCCAGCAGCCTCGGAGAGCGGGGCTACGAGCAGTACTTC; cdr3_aa: CASSLGERGYEQYF
d_call: .; j_call: TRBJ1-6; clone_size: .; v_call: TRBV6-1; cdr3_nt: TGTGCCAGCAGTGAAGCTCGGGGGGGGCGATCACCCCTCCACTTT; cdr3_aa: CASSEARGGRSPLHF
d_call: TRBD1; j_call: TRBJ2-5; clone_size: once; v_call: TRBV6-5; cdr3_nt: TGTGCCAGCAGTTACTCGATGACAGGGGGAGAGACCCAGTACTTC; cdr3_aa: CASSYSMTGGETQYF
d_call: TRBD1; j_call: TRBJ1-1; clone_size: .; v_call: TRBV10-1; cdr3_nt: TGCGCCAGCAGTAGTTACAGGGGCACTGAAGCTTTCTTT; cdr3_aa: CASSSYRGTEAFF
d_call: TRBD1; j_call: TRBJ1-1; clone_size: .; v_call: TRBV7-2; cdr3_nt: TGTGCCAGCAGCCTACAGGGGTCGGGCACTGAAGCTTTCTTT; cdr3_aa: CASSLQGSGTEAFF
d_call: .; j_call: TRBJ1-5; clone_size: .; v_call: TRBV3-1/TRBV3-2; cdr3_nt: TGTGCCAGCAGCTCCTTTAATGTTCAGCCCCAGCATTTT; cdr3_aa: CASSSFNVQPQHF
d_call: .; j_call: TRBJ1-4; clone_size: once; v_call: TRBV19; cdr3_nt: TGTGCCAGTAGTACAATCCCGGGATTTGCAACTAATGAAAAACTGTTTTTT; cdr3_aa: CASSTIPGFATNEKLFF
d_call: .; j_call: TRBJ1-2; clone_size: .; v_call: TRBV2; cdr3_nt: TGTGCCAGCAAGCGGACAGAATTCACCTACACCTTC; cdr3_aa: CASKRTEFTYTF
d_call: TRBD1; j_call: TRBJ1-1; clone_size: .; v_call: TRBV11-2; cdr3_nt: TGTGCCAGCAGGCGAACCCCAACAGGGGCCAGCCACGCTTTCTTT; cdr3_aa: CASRRTPTGASHAFF
d_call: TRBD1; j_call: TRBJ1-4; clone_size: .; v_call: TRBV7-2; cdr3_nt: TGTGCCAGCAGCTCTCACAGGGGGGAAAAACTGTTTTTT; cdr3_aa: CASSSHRGEKLFF
d_call: .; j_call: TRBJ1-5; clone_size: .; v_call: TRBV30; cdr3_nt: TGTGCCTGGAGTGTAATAGGGGGGGGTCAGCCCCAGCATTTT; cdr3_aa: CAWSVIGGGQPQHF
d_call: TRBD2; j_call: TRBJ2-1; clone_size: once; v_call: TRBV2; cdr3_nt: TGTGCCACCCTGGAGGCGGGGGAATACAATGAGCAGTTCTTC; cdr3_aa: CATLEAGEYNEQFF
d_call: TRBD1; j_call: TRBJ1-1; clone_size: .; v_call: TRBV30; cdr3_nt: TGTGCCTGGAGAGTGTACGGAACAGGGGCTGAAGCTTTCTTT; cdr3_aa: CAWRVYGTGAEAFF
d_call: .; j_call: TRBJ1-6; clone_size: .; v_call: TRBV7-8; cdr3_nt: TGTGCCAGCAGCTCCGCCGGGGGGATCTATAATTCACCCCTCCACTTT; cdr3_aa: CASSSAGGIYNSPLHF
d_call: TRBD1; j_call: TRBJ1-6; clone_size: .; v_call: TRBV30; cdr3_nt: TGTGCCTGGGGGGAGGGGGCCCGGACGGGGGATAATTCACCCCTCCACTTT; cdr3_aa: CAWGEGARTGDNSPLHF
d_call: TRBD1; j_call: TRBJ2-4; clone_size: .; v_call: TRBV2; cdr3_nt: TGTGCCAGCAATCCCAGGGGGAACATTCAGTACTTC; cdr3_aa: CASNPRGNIQYF
d_call: TRBD1; j_call: TRBJ2-7; clone_size: once; v_call: TRBV6-6; cdr3_nt: TGTGCCAGTAGGTGGGGACAGGGCGACTACGAGCAGTACTTC; cdr3_aa: CASRWGQGDYEQYF
d_call: TRBD1; j_call: TRBJ1-2; clone_size: once; v_call: TRBV4-1; cdr3_nt: TGCGCCAGCAGCCCCAGGGGGCGAGATGGCTACACCTTC; cdr3_aa: CASSPRGRDGYTF
d_call: TRBD2; j_call: TRBJ2-2; clone_size: .; v_call: TRBV5-5; cdr3_nt: TGTGCCAGCAGCCCCCCGGGGGGGGGAAAGGCCGGGGAGCTGTTTTTT; cdr3_aa: CASSPPGGGKAGELFF
d_call: .; j_call: TRBJ1-4; clone_size: .; v_call: TRBV6-5; cdr3_nt: TGTGCCAGCAAGACCGGGGGGGCTGAAAAACTGTTTTTT; cdr3_aa: CASKTGGAEKLFF